One and the same sample provided the 29 T cell receptor beta chains below, sequenced in a study of brain T cells in children with intractable seizures. As for time point: blood from clinic visit 5 months post-surgery; TSC patient then seizure free. Sequenced by immunoSEQ multiplex PCR; TCRdb stores in-frame clones only, minus some. The sample holds about 340,000 clones, over 90% seen once. The source material was peripheral blood, sampled more than 4 months after surgery. The receptor source for this set is a boy in the first two years of life with tuberous sclerosis and intractable seizures.

This clone appeared a single time. This chain links TRBV7-2 with TRBJ1-2; D is unresolved. V was cut by 1 base and J by 4 bases, with 7 bases left in between. This CDR3 is 13 amino acids long. The germline CDR1 and CDR2 sequences are SGHTA and FQGNSA. The CDR3 region has the DNA TGTGCCAGCAGCTTAGGAGACTCCTATGGCTACACCTTC. Its protein is CASSLGDSYGYTF.

The rearrangement joins TRBV27 to TRBJ2-5; 9 bases are shared with TRBD2. V shed 5 bases, J shed 2 bases, and the junction held 3 bases outside the gene matches. The germline CDR1 and CDR2 sequences are MNHEY and SMNVEV (reference sequence). CDR3 length: 14 residues. CDR3 in amino acids: CASSLSGGQETQYF. Here the CDR3 DNA reads TGTGCCAGCAGTCTTAGCGGGGGTCAAGAGACCCAGTACTTC.

The chain employs TRBV3-1 (or the pseudogene TRBV3-2) and TRBJ1-3, with 8 nucleotides matching TRBD1. The germline CDR1 and CDR2 sequences are LGHDT and YNNKEL (reference sequence). The CDR3 totals 17 residues. After removal of 3 bases from V and 3 bases from J, the junction contained 10 bases not matched to a gene. The CDR3, as DNA: TGTGCCAGCAGCCATGGACAGGGAAGATTAGGTGGAAACACCATATATTTT. Its protein product is CASSHGQGRLGGNTIYF.

Remarks on this clone: Within the sample, other DNA sequences also encode this same CDR3. The V call is TRBV6-5, the J call TRBJ1-2; D uncertain. V lost 3 bases and J lost 3, with 5 bases in between. Per germline, CDR1 MNHEY and CDR2 SVGAGI. This CDR3 has 12 residues. The CDR3 loop is CASSYGDYGYTF. DNA of the CDR3: TGTGCCAGCAGTTATGGGGACTATGGCTACACCTTC.

This clone appeared once. The V gene is TRBV11-3, the J gene TRBJ1-1, with D unresolved. Germline CDR1 is SGHNT and CDR2 is YENEEA. The CDR3 extends over 14 amino acids. The ends were cut back, 2 bases at V and 4 bases at J, with 11 bases in the middle. For the CDR3, the DNA is TGTGCCAGCAGCTTACCAGCGGGAGGCACTGAAGCTTTCTTT. Amino acid sequence: CASSLPAGGTEAFF.

V usage is TRBV5-1 and J usage is TRBJ2-5; 8 nucleotides line up with TRBD2. Germline CDR1 SGHRS, CDR2 YFSETQ. The CDR3 is 15 residues long. J lost 5 bases, V lost 0 bases, and 6 bases had no gene match. CDR3 protein: CASSLVSGDGETQYF. CDR3 DNA sequence: TGCGCCAGCAGCTTGGTTAGCGGGGATGGGGAGACCCAGTACTTC.

The chain is built from TRBV11-2 and TRBJ1-1; D gene unclear. This CDR3 contains 13 residues. Trimming cost V 5 bases and J 0 bases, with 7 bases left between them. CDR1 is SGHAT, CDR2 FQNNGV, per germline. CDR3 residues: CASSPNMNTEAFF. CDR3 bases: TGTGCCAGCAGCCCCAATATGAACACTGAAGCTTTCTTT.

J is TRBJ1-1 and V is TRBV20-1; D remains unclear. CDR1 is DFQATT and CDR2 is SNEGSKA in the germline V gene (reference sequence). The CDR3 length is 14 residues. V lost 3 bases and J 1 base, leaving 12 bases between the germline ends. In DNA form, the CDR3 reads TGCAGTGCTAGTCGGTCACGGACGAACACTGAAGCTTTCTTT. Protein sequence: CSASRSRTNTEAFF.

The chain joins TRBV6-5 to TRBJ2-7, with 7 bases fitting TRBD2. Germline V gene sequence: CDR1 MNHEY, CDR2 SVGAGI. Trimming took 2 bases from V and 2 from J; bases not matched to a gene: 0. The CDR3 extends over 13 amino acids. The CDR3 DNA is TGTGCCAGCAGTTACGCGGGGGCCTACGAGCAGTACTTC. The encoded protein is CASSYAGAYEQYF.

This chain connects TRBV5-4 to TRBJ2-1; D gene unclear. Germline CDR1 is SGHNT and CDR2 is YYREEE (reference sequence). V dropped 0 bases and J dropped 2 bases, with 15 bases sitting between them. The CDR3 length is 17 residues. CDR3 sequence reads: CASSLAWEAKAYNEQFF. The CDR3 DNA follows: TGTGCCAGCAGCTTGGCCTGGGAAGCGAAAGCCTACAATGAGCAGTTCTTC. The full variable domain, in which reference TRBV5-4 and TRBJ2-1 provide the parts outside the CDR3, is ETGVTQSPTHLIKTRGQQVTLRCSSQSGHNTVSWYQQALGQGPQFIFQYYREEENGRGNFPPRFSGLQFPNYSSELNVNALELDDSALYLCASSLAWEAKAYNEQFFGPGTRLTVL.

The chain has TRBV3-1 (or the pseudogene TRBV3-2) and TRBJ2-3; TRBD2 is a possible D gene (7 bases). This CDR3 spans 17 amino acids. Germline V CDR1 and CDR2: LGHDT, YNNKEL (reference sequence). The V end was cut by 1 base, the J end by 7 bases, with 21 bases between. The CDR3 region has the DNA TGTGCCAGCAGCCAAGTTCGCGGGGGCTCTGCGTGGAATACGCAGTATTTT. It yields the protein CASSQVRGGSAWNTQYF.

In DNA, the CDR3 is TGTGCCAGCAGCCCCTCGGGGCTCCCTAATGAAAAACTGTTTTTT. Translation: CASSPSGLPNEKLFF. V and J are TRBV7-9 and TRBJ1-4; weak D call: TRBD1 (5 bases). Per germline, CDR1 SEHNR and CDR2 FQNEAQ (reference sequence). The V end was cut by 5 bases, the J end by 3 bases, with 13 bases between. The CDR3 extends over 15 amino acids.

This chain links TRBV4-1 with TRBJ2-5, with 9 bases lining up with TRBD2. Germline V gives CDR1 MGHRA, CDR2 YSYEKL. Unmatched junction bases numbered 3, after V lost 0 bases and J lost 1 base. The CDR3 length is 16 residues. The CDR3 region has the DNA TGCGCCAGCAGCCAAGAGGCTAGCGGGGTCCAAGAGACCCAGTACTTC. Its protein is CASSQEASGVQETQYF.

The rearrangement uses TRBV6-5 and TRBJ2-7; 7 bases line up with TRBD1. CDR3 length equals 13 residues. Trimming took 7 bases from V and 4 from J; bases not matched to a gene: 7. Per the germline V gene, CDR1 is MNHEY and CDR2 is SVGAGI. The CDR3 sequence: CASTLDRLYEQYF. The DNA for the CDR3 is TGTGCCAGCACTTTGGACAGGTTGTACGAGCAGTACTTC.

V gene TRBV6-5 combines with J gene TRBJ1-6; D uncertain. CDR3 length: 15 residues. The germline V gene encodes CDR1 MNHEY and CDR2 SVGAGI. Trimming shortened V by 1 base and J by 9 bases, and 13 bases separated the two germline ends. The CDR3 spells CASSYFGFSGSPLHF. CDR3 nucleotide sequence: TGTGCCAGCAGTTACTTTGGGTTCTCAGGTTCACCCCTCCACTTT.

This clone was seen only a few times. This rearrangement joins TRBV27 to TRBJ2-2, with D perhaps matching TRBD1 or TRBD2 (5 bases each). CDR3 length: 17 amino acids. The V and J ends lost 4 bases and 0 bases respectively, with 15 bases between them. The germline CDR1 and CDR2 sequences are MNHEY and SMNVEV (reference sequence). CDR3 sequence reads: CASSSRDGRSNTGELFF. CDR3 nucleotides: TGTGCCAGCAGTTCACGGGACGGCAGGTCGAACACCGGGGAGCTGTTTTTT.

This clone was detected only once. The chain employs TRBV3-1 (or the pseudogene TRBV3-2) and TRBJ2-7; weak D call: TRBD2 (6 bases). Trimming cost V 4 bases and J 5 bases, with 21 bases left between them. Germline values: CDR1 LGHDT, CDR2 YNNKEL (reference sequence). The CDR3 spans 16 residues. In nucleotides, the CDR3 is TGTGCCAGCAGCCCTCGCCCCACCGGGGGTCGCGACGAGCAGTACTTC. It specifies CASSPRPTGGRDEQYF.

This clone turned up a few times. Other DNA sequences within the sample encode an identical CDR3. The chain links TRBV12-3 or TRBV12-4 to TRBJ1-1; no firm D call. V lost 2 bases and J lost 0, with 4 bases in between. The CDR3 covers 13 residues. The chain's CDR3 is CASSLSMNTEAFF. CDR3 nucleotide sequence: TGTGCCAGCAGTTTATCCATGAACACTGAAGCTTTCTTT.

The chain has TRBV18 and TRBJ2-7; TRBD2 might be the D (5 bases). Germline CDR1 is KGHSH and CDR2 is LQKENI. This CDR3 comprises 16 residues. The V gene lost 4 bases and the J gene lost 3 bases, with 19 bases spanning the gap. CDR3 region: CASSQDYLEDFYEQYF. The CDR3 region has the DNA TGTGCCAGCTCACAAGACTACCTAGAAGACTTCTACGAGCAGTACTTC.

The chain links TRBV19 to TRBJ2-5, with 8 nucleotides matching TRBD2. V trimming: 5 bases; J trimming: 6 bases; junction bases outside the gene matches: 8. The germline gives CDR1 LNHDA, CDR2 SQIVND (reference sequence). The CDR3 is 14 residues long. The CDR3 is CASSPQAGVKTQYF. DNA of the CDR3: TGTGCCAGTAGTCCCCAAGCGGGAGTGAAGACCCAGTACTTC.

The chain carries TRBV19 and TRBJ2-2; TRBD2 matches at 9 bases. The V and J ends lost 5 bases and 5 bases, in that order; junction bases with no gene match: 9. This CDR3 spans 16 amino acids. CDR1 is LNHDA, CDR2 SQIVND, per germline (reference sequence). The CDR3 DNA is TGTGCCAGTAGTTTTAGCGGGAGTGGAATAACCGGGGAGCTGTTTTTT. Translated, it gives CASSFSGSGITGELFF.

The chain is built from TRBV19 and TRBJ2-3, with unresolved D. Germline-derived CDR1 and CDR2 are LNHDA and SQIVND (reference sequence). The CDR3 spans 14 residues. The V and J ends lost 5 bases and 1 base respectively, with 10 bases between them. This CDR3 is CASSLSYGTDTQYF. The CDR3 nucleotides read TGTGCCAGTAGTCTTTCCTACGGCACAGATACGCAGTATTTT.

This chain uses TRBV11-2 with TRBJ2-5; TRBD2 agrees at 12 bases. The CDR3 covers 18 residues. V shed 1 base and J 4 bases; nucleotides not matched to a gene: 10. Germline loops: CDR1 SGHAT, CDR2 FQNNGV. In DNA form, the CDR3 reads TGTGCCAGCAGCTTAGTGGCTAGCGGGAGGGTTACTCGAGAGACCCAGTACTTC. Its protein is CASSLVASGRVTRETQYF.

The chain couples TRBV11-2 to TRBJ2-2, with 9 bases matching TRBD2. This CDR3 is built from 15 residues. The J segment lost 2 bases and the V segment lost 7 bases, leaving 5 bases of the junction unmatched. Germline CDR1 is SGHAT and CDR2 is FQNNGV. The chain's CDR3 is CASNAGGPNTGELFF. For the CDR3, the DNA is TGTGCCAGCAACGCGGGAGGGCCTAACACCGGGGAGCTGTTTTTT.

This clone was seen once. This chain joins TRBV2 and TRBJ2-2; 7 positions match TRBD2. The CDR3 is 13 residues long. The germline V gene encodes CDR1 SNHLY and CDR2 FYNNEI. V shed 11 bases and J 4 bases; nucleotides not matched to a gene: 7. The CDR3 bases are TGTGCCCGCGGGGGAACGGTCACCGGGGAGCTGTTTTTT. It yields the protein CARGGTVTGELFF.

V usage is TRBV13 and J usage is TRBJ1-1, with D unclear. Germline CDR1 reads PRHDT; CDR2 reads FYEKMQ (reference sequence). Trimming took off 10 bases at V and 0 bases at J, with 15 bases between the two ends. This CDR3 contains 14 residues. CDR3 in DNA: TGTGCCACCACCACGGCGGGGTTGAACACTGAAGCTTTCTTT. Protein product: CATTTAGLNTEAFF.

This chain uses TRBV24-1 with TRBJ2-3; no clear D gene. This CDR3 region has 14 residues. CDR1 is KGHDR, CDR2 SFDVKD, per germline. Trimming took off 1 base at V and 4 bases at J, with 8 bases between the two ends. The CDR3 bases are TGTGCCACCAGTGATTTTACGCTAGCAGATACGCAGTATTTT. Its translation: CATSDFTLADTQYF.

The chain couples TRBV6-5 to TRBJ2-7; either TRBD1 or TRBD2 may fit D (6 bases each). Between the trimmed V and J ends, which lost 4 bases and 0 bases, there was a span of 13 bases. The CDR3 is 15 amino acids. Germline CDR1 and CDR2: MNHEY and SVGAGI. CDR3: CASSFLTGASYEQYF. The CDR3 nucleotides read TGTGCCAGCAGTTTTCTCACGGGGGCCTCCTACGAGCAGTACTTC.

The chain employs TRBV7-9 and TRBJ1-3; the D gene is possibly TRBD1 (6 bases). The length of the CDR3 is 17 residues. Germline V CDR1 and CDR2: SEHNR, FQNEAQ (reference sequence). Trimming took off 5 bases at V and 6 bases at J, with 23 bases between the two ends. Here the CDR3 reads CASSLQGGGHSSNTIYF. In nucleotides, the CDR3 is TGTGCCAGCAGCCTTCAAGGGGGGGGCCACTCGTCAAACACCATATATTTT.